This TCR beta chain came from a study of T cells after yellow fever vaccination. Whole-study context: Low-cell-number fractions were prepared with SMART-Seq v4 Ultra Low Input.

In making TCR cDNA, 5'RACE template switching added a universal primer site and UMIs to it. One entry per CDR3 protein, called by TCRdb with MiXCR from the 5' RACE reads. This table holds hundreds of thousands of distinct CDR3 sequences, 6.2% found once. Study outcomes and limitations: There was a small share of clonotypes that showed up in both the CD4 and CD8 compartments. Subsequent booster samples again held most clones from primary vaccination (more than 95% CD4, about 85% CD8).

Regarding this clonotype: Its matching antigen is unknown. One junction end does not reproduce the germline sequence, and a read error may be involved.

The sample in question was PBMCs, obtained 5 days after the yellow fever booster vaccination. This TCR was sampled from a man under 40 who received the YFV17D yellow fever vaccine.

CDR3 residues: CASSAGLLCEQYF. CDR3 DNA sequence: TGTGCCAGCAGCGCTGGGCTCCTCTGCGAGCAGTACTTC. The genes are TRBV4-1 and TRBJ2-7; D gene ambiguous. The CDR3 is made up of 13 amino acids. Germline lookup yields CDR1 MGHRA and CDR2 YSYEKL.